This T cell receptor (beta chain) is from a study of shared clonotypes between healthy human individuals. Whole-study results and caveats: Estimated richness values were generally larger in naive subsets than in memory subsets. Among donors, sharing of clonotypes was expected to be affected by sequencing depth.

V lost 3 bases to trimming and J lost 2 bases, with 17 bases between them. CDR1 and CDR2 (germline): ENHRY, SYGVKD. This CDR3 comprises 16 residues. In its sample, this clone was seen a few times. What it recognizes is unknown. The data were produced by immunoSEQ multiplex PCR, yet TCRdb's version contains in-frame clones alone and is incomplete. Of under 350,000 clones in the sample, around 86% were seen once. The receptor's source is a young man in good health. J is TRBJ2-7 and V is TRBV10-3; perhaps TRBD1 as D (6 bases). What was sequenced was memory CD8+ T cells sorted from blood. As to subset: CD45RO+ cells pooled with CCR7-negative TemRA cells. CDR3 region: CAISDKMGTSTYEQYF. CDR3 sequence (DNA): TGTGCCATCAGTGATAAAATGGGGACATCTACCTACGAGCAGTACTTC.